This T cell receptor (beta chain) stems from a study of radiation and T cells in renal cell carcinoma. Regarding the study as a whole: Top tumor clonotypes rose in blood 2 weeks post-radiation, then contracted. No pretreatment tumor biopsies were available for baseline clonotypes.

Time point of the sample: blood 2 weeks post-SBRT. Treatment: 15 Gy SBRT to primary tumor, nephrectomy 4 weeks later. Serial blood draws occurred at baseline and 2 and 4 weeks post-SBRT. Clear cell pathology was present in this patient's renal cell carcinoma. This clone was seen once. Antigen: not known. V was shortened by 3 bases and J by 7 bases, with 16 bases between the two germline ends. This CDR3 has 15 residues. Germline V gene data show CDR1 as SGDLS and CDR2 as YYNGEE. Libraries were prepared by immunoSEQ multiplex PCR; TCRdb keeps only in-frame clonotypes and omits some of them. Of 100,000 to 150,000 clones listed, 65% to 85% are singletons.

Material: blood, obtained from a patient whose treatment included radiotherapy and nephrectomy. The rearrangement joins TRBV9 to TRBJ1-4; no firm D call. This TCR came from a man between 50 and 59 years old with renal cell carcinoma. CDR3 protein: CASSDNQGCGEKLFF. In DNA form, the CDR3 reads TGTGCCAGCAGCGATAATCAAGGGTGTGGTGAAAAACTGTTTTTT. The variable domain in full, with the rest retrieved from reference TRBV9 and TRBJ1-4, is DSGVTQTPKHLITATGQRVTLRCSPRSGDLSVYWYQQSLDQGLQFLIQYYNGEERAKGNILERFSAQQFPDLHSELNLSSLELGDSALYFCASSDNQGCGEKLFFGSGTQLSVL.